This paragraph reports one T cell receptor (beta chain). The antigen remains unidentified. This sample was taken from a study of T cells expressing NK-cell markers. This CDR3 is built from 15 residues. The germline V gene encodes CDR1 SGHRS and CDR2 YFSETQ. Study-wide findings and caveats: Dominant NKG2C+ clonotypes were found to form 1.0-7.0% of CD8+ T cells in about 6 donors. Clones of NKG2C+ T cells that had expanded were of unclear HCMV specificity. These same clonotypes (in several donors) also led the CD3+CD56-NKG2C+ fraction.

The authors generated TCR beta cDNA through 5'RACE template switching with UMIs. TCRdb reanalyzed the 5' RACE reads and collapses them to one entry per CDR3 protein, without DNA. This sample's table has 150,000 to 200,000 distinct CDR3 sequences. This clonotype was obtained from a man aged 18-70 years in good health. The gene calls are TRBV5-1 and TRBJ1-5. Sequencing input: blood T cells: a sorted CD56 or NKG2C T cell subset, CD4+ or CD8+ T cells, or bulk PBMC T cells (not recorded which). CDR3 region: CASSPTGSNNQPQHF.